This TCR beta chain was found in a study of blood T cell repertoires in COVID-19. Study summary: From T cells, B-cell-depleted T cells, or PBMCs came the material, which was cDNA or gDNA.

Here immunoSEQ multiplex PCR was the method, and the copy in TCRdb shows in-frame clones only, minus some. The table includes about 320,000 clones, 75% to 85% detected once. This receptor was obtained from a human donor in a cohort sampled during active COVID-19. Sequencing input: peripheral blood.

The CDR3 loop reads CASSLAPGATEAFF. The CDR3 DNA is TGTGCCAGCAGCTTAGCTCCAGGGGCCACTGAAGCTTTCTTT. The rearrangement joins TRBV11-2 to TRBJ1-1; perhaps TRBD1 as D (6 bases). Germline lookup yields CDR1 SGHAT and CDR2 FQNNGV. This CDR3 contains 14 residues. The V gene lost 1 base and the J gene lost 4 bases, with 10 bases spanning the gap.